Below are 25 T cell receptor beta chains sequenced from a single sample in a study of cytomegalovirus exposure and HLA in healthy donors. The assay was immunoSEQ multiplex PCR, and TCRdb's table has in-frame clones only and misses some. Among about 130,000 clones listed, about nine tenths were seen once. Material for sequencing was PBMCs. The receptors derive from a woman aged 18-29 years in good health and CMV-seronegative.

This clone was seen once. The chain couples TRBV18 to TRBJ2-1, with 9 bases lining up with TRBD1. Looked up from germline, CDR1 is KGHSH and CDR2 is LQKENI. V shed 3 bases, J shed 7 bases, and the junction held 10 bases outside the gene matches. CDR3 size: 16 residues. The CDR3 sequence is CASSPLDRGRRNEQFF. CDR3 nucleotide sequence: TGTGCCAGCTCACCCTTGGACAGGGGAAGAAGGAATGAGCAGTTCTTC.

The gene calls are TRBV6-4 and TRBJ2-1, with TRBD2 matching over 14 bases. Germline V gene lookup returns CDR1 MRHNA and CDR2 SNTAGT. With 4 bases clipped from V and 4 bases from J, the junction kept 6 bases outside the gene matches. This CDR3 has 17 amino acids. The CDR3 is CASSAPWTSGRYNEQFF. The CDR3 DNA is TGTGCCAGCAGTGCCCCATGGACTAGCGGGAGGTACAATGAGCAGTTCTTC.

V usage is TRBV6-5 and J usage is TRBJ1-4; D possibly corresponds to TRBD1 (5 bases). This CDR3 comprises 14 residues. Per the germline V gene, CDR1 is MNHEY and CDR2 is SVGAGI. Between the trimmed V and J ends, which lost 5 bases and 8 bases, there was a span of 15 bases. CDR3 region: CASSRRPAGEKLFF. CDR3 nucleotides: TGTGCCAGCAGTCGCCGTCCCGCAGGGGAAAAACTGTTTTTT.

CDR3 nucleotide sequence: TGTGCCTGGGATACAGGGGGGGAAGGCTACACCTTC. This gives the protein CAWDTGGEGYTF. V gene TRBV30 combines with J gene TRBJ1-2; 8 bases are shared with TRBD1. The CDR3 consists of 12 residues. Germline V CDR1 and CDR2: GTSNPN, SVGIG (reference sequence). The trim removed 5 bases at V and 8 bases at J, leaving 7 bases unmatched. The full variable domain, completed using reference TRBV30 and TRBJ1-2, is SQTIHQWPATLVQPVGSPLSLECTVEGTSNPNLYWYRQAAGRGLQLLFYSVGIGQISSEVPQNLSASRPQDRQFILSSKKLLLSDSGFYLCAWDTGGEGYTFGSGTRLTVV.

The rearrangement joins TRBV29-1 to TRBJ2-5, with unresolved D. The V gene lost 2 bases and the J gene lost 0 bases, with 10 bases spanning the gap. CDR1 and CDR2 from the germline V gene are SQVTM and ANQGSEA. The CDR3 has 14 amino acids. The CDR3 spells CSVEFSLYQETQYF. Written as DNA, the CDR3 is TGCAGCGTTGAATTTAGTCTGTACCAAGAGACCCAGTACTTC.

The rearrangement uses TRBV14 and TRBJ2-7; D might be TRBD2 (6 bases). Germline V CDR1 and CDR2: SGHDN, FVKESK. The CDR3 contains 14 residues. V was pared by 0 bases and J by 6 bases, with 12 bases between. CDR3 sequence reads: CASSQDRQGGEQYF. CDR3 nucleotides: TGTGCCAGCAGCCAAGATCGTCAGGGAGGCGAGCAGTACTTC.

The V gene is TRBV2, the J gene TRBJ2-2, with TRBD2 matching over 9 bases. Germline assignment: CDR1 SNHLY and CDR2 FYNNEI. V was clipped by 9 bases and J by 1 base; unmatched bases: 9. The CDR3 extends over 16 amino acids. CDR3 sequence reads: CAREIAGVGNTGELFF. The CDR3 region has the DNA TGTGCCAGAGAGATAGCGGGAGTGGGGAACACCGGGGAGCTGTTTTTT. Complete variable domain (other parts from reference TRBV2 and TRBJ2-2): EPEVTQTPSHQVTQMGQEVILRCVPISNHLYFYWYRQILGQKVEFLVSFYNNEISEKSEIFDDQFSVERPDGSNFTLKIRSTKLEDSAMYFCAREIAGVGNTGELFFGEGSRLTVL.

This chain joins TRBV19 and TRBJ2-1; D is unresolved. This CDR3 is built from 15 residues. With 6 bases removed from V and 8 bases from J, the gap between germline ends came to 20 bases. Per the germline V gene, CDR1 is LNHDA and CDR2 is SQIVND (reference sequence). CDR3 nucleotides: TGTGCCAGTAGCCACCTAAGTCTAGACGAGGATGAGCAGTTCTTC. This sequence encodes CASSHLSLDEDEQFF.

The chain recombines TRBV6-6 with TRBJ1-1, with a tentative D call TRBD1 (6 bases). V was clipped by 5 bases and J by 2 bases, with 9 bases between them. The germline CDR1 and CDR2 sequences are MNHNY and SVGAGI (reference sequence). The CDR3 extends over 13 amino acids. CDR3 nucleotide sequence: TGTGCCAGCAGTGACAGGACAAACACTGAAGCTTTCTTT. Amino acids: CASSDRTNTEAFF.

This clone has just one count. This chain links TRBV6-5 with TRBJ2-7, with TRBD1 matching over 7 bases. This CDR3 comprises 12 residues. The germline V gene encodes CDR1 MNHEY and CDR2 SVGAGI. The junction had 5 bases not matched to a gene; V was cut back by 6 bases and J by 6 bases. CDR3 sequence reads: CASSNTGVEQYF. The CDR3 DNA reads as TGTGCCAGCAGCAACACAGGGGTCGAGCAGTACTTC.

The chain uses TRBV18 and TRBJ2-1; perhaps TRBD2 as D (6 bases). The V gene's germline CDR1 is KGHSH and CDR2 LQKENI. V shed 0 bases and J shed 0 bases, with 24 bases lying between them. The CDR3 consists of 21 residues. In DNA form, the CDR3 reads TGTGCCAGCTCACCACCACTAGGCAAGACTAGTCCCAAAAGCTCCTACAATGAGCAGTTCTTC. It translates to CASSPPLGKTSPKSSYNEQFF.

The chain has TRBV2 and TRBJ1-4, with D perhaps TRBD1 (6 bases). The germline V and J ends were trimmed by 7 bases and 7 bases, with 19 bases remaining between them. The CDR3 sequence is 15 residues long. The germline gives CDR1 SNHLY, CDR2 FYNNEI. In DNA, the CDR3 is TGTGCCAGCAAGTCCAGCGGGGGCAGGGCTGAAAAACTGTTTTTT. Encoded protein: CASKSSGGRAEKLFF.

The chain employs TRBV5-8 and TRBJ2-1; TRBD1 matches 11 bases. In germline, CDR1 is SGHTS, CDR2 YDEGEE. The V segment lost 4 bases and the J segment 5 bases; nucleotides outside the gene matches: 5. The CDR3 runs to 15 residues. CDR3 in DNA: TGTGCCAGCAGCCCGGGACAGGGGGTCAACAATGAGCAGTTCTTC. Amino acid sequence: CASSPGQGVNNEQFF.

This chain connects TRBV19 to TRBJ1-1; TRBD1 agrees at 7 bases. Germline V gene lookup returns CDR1 LNHDA and CDR2 SQIVND (reference sequence). There are 15 residues in the CDR3. V gave up 1 base and J gave up 2 bases; unmatched junction bases: 4. DNA for the CDR3: TGTGCCAGTAGTATAGTCGGACAGGTCAACACTGAAGCTTTCTTT. Translation gives CASSIVGQVNTEAFF.

This clone was seen a single time. The chain couples TRBV11-3 to TRBJ2-3; 8 bases map to TRBD1. V was pared by 5 bases and J by 4 bases, with 14 bases of the junction left unmatched. In germline, CDR1 is SGHNT, CDR2 YENEEA. The length of the CDR3 is 17 residues. CDR3 coding DNA: TGTGCCAGCAGCAGGGGAGGAGACAGGGGTTTTTCAGATACGCAGTATTTT. It encodes CASSRGGDRGFSDTQYF. The whole variable domain, remainder taken from reference TRBV11-3 and TRBJ2-3, is EAGVVQSPRYKIIEKKQPVAFWCNPISGHNTLYWYLQNLGQGPELLIRYENEEAVDDSQLPKDRFSAERLKGVDSTLKIQPAELGDSAVYLCASSRGGDRGFSDTQYFGPGTRLTVL.

This clone was detected a few times. The CDR3 here is CASRTGINTEAFF. In DNA, the CDR3 is TGTGCCAGCAGGACGGGGATTAACACTGAAGCTTTCTTT. The V gene is TRBV28, the J gene TRBJ1-1; D is uncertain. From germline, CDR1 is MDHEN and CDR2 SYDVKM. The V end lost 6 bases, the J end lost 2 bases, and 10 bases lay between the germline ends. CDR3 size: 13 residues.

The chain couples TRBV4-2 to TRBJ1-3; a possible D gene is TRBD1 (6 bases). Deletions cut 0 bases from V and 0 bases from J, with 12 bases between. CDR1 is LGHNA and CDR2 is YNFKEQ in the germline V gene. The CDR3 is 17 residues long. The CDR3 coding sequence is TGTGCCAGCAGCCAAGATGACAGGAAGAGCTCTGGAAACACCATATATTTT. It is translated as CASSQDDRKSSGNTIYF.

The rearrangement uses TRBV5-8 and TRBJ2-7, with 13 bases identical to TRBD2. The J segment lost 7 bases and the V segment lost 4 bases, leaving 8 bases of the junction unmatched. This CDR3 contains 15 residues. Germline lookup yields CDR1 SGHTS and CDR2 YDEGEE. The DNA for the CDR3 is TGTGCCAGCAGCGGGGGACTAGCGGGACTGGGGGAGCAGTACTTC. Translated, it gives CASSGGLAGLGEQYF.

V and J are TRBV7-9 and TRBJ2-2, with 8 positions matching TRBD2. The CDR3 is made up of 16 amino acids. The ends lost 2 bases at V and 6 bases at J; junction bases unmatched: 8. The germline gives CDR1 SEHNR, CDR2 FQNEAQ (reference sequence). The CDR3 region is CASSLPGLVLSGELFF. CDR3 sequence (DNA): TGTGCCAGCAGCTTACCGGGACTAGTACTATCCGGGGAGCTGTTTTTT.

The chain combines TRBV28 with TRBJ2-7; TRBD1 matches at 8 bases. This CDR3 is 15 amino acids long. V gave up 3 bases and J gave up 1 base; unmatched junction bases: 5. Germline V gene lookup returns CDR1 MDHEN and CDR2 SYDVKM. The CDR3 is CASSFFRGPSYEQYF. In DNA form, the CDR3 reads TGTGCCAGCAGTTTTTTCAGGGGGCCTTCCTACGAGCAGTACTTC.

CDR3 region: CASSRERELGEQYF. The CDR3 DNA is TGTGCCAGCAGTCGGGAGCGGGAGCTTGGCGAGCAGTACTTC. The chain couples TRBV2 to TRBJ2-7, with 8 bases identical to TRBD2. The germline gives CDR1 SNHLY, CDR2 FYNNEI. The CDR3 sequence is 14 residues long. After removal of 5 bases from V and 6 bases from J, the junction contained 9 bases not matched to a gene.

The V gene is TRBV28, the J gene TRBJ2-7, with 7 bases identical to TRBD1. CDR3 length equals 14 residues. Looked up from germline, CDR1 is MDHEN and CDR2 is SYDVKM. V was pared by 6 bases and J by 9 bases, with 14 bases of the junction left unmatched. The chain's CDR3 is CASSRDRDLRGQYF. The CDR3 DNA follows: TGTGCCAGCAGCCGGGACAGAGACCTACGAGGGCAGTACTTC. Using reference TRBV28 and TRBJ2-7 for the parts outside the CDR3, the full variable domain is DVKVTQSSRYLVKRTGEKVFLECVQDMDHENMFWYRQDPGLGLRLIYFSYDVKMKEKGDIPEGYSVSREKKERFSLILESASTNQTSMYLCASSRDRDLRGQYFGPGTRLTVT.

Here the CDR3 DNA reads TGTGCCAGCAGCCCCGACGGGGACAGGGTGCGTGCGGGCCTCGACACCTTC. Protein: CASSPDGDRVRAGLDTF. V usage is TRBV11-2 and J usage is TRBJ1-2; 9 bases agree with TRBD1. The CDR3 spans 17 residues. CDR1 SGHAT and CDR2 FQNNGV come from the germline V gene. Trimming took 5 bases from V and 12 from J; bases not matched to a gene: 22.

This chain's CDR3 is CASSGLRESRGDTQYF. The DNA for the CDR3 is TGTGCCAGCAGCGGGTTGCGGGAGTCGCGCGGAGATACGCAGTATTTT. The chain couples TRBV5-4 to TRBJ2-3; the match to TRBD2 covers 7 bases. V was pared by 4 bases and J by 5 bases, with 13 bases of the junction left unmatched. There are 16 residues in the CDR3. Germline-derived CDR1 and CDR2 are SGHNT and YYREEE (reference sequence).

This clone was detected only a few times. The V gene is TRBV9, the J gene TRBJ2-7; TRBD2 matches 8 bases. The V segment lost 0 bases and the J segment 0 bases; nucleotides outside the gene matches: 11. Germline V gene sequence: CDR1 SGDLS, CDR2 YYNGEE. This CDR3 contains 18 residues. CDR3 nucleotides: TGTGCCAGCAGCGTAGGGACATCCAGCGGGAGCTTCTCCTACGAGCAGTACTTC. This codes for CASSVGTSSGSFSYEQYF.